Listed below are T cell receptor beta chains from one sample, sequenced in a study of blood T cell repertoires in COVID-19. TCRdb's table, derived via immunoSEQ multiplex PCR, lists solely in-frame clones and lacks some. Of 88,000 or so clones in the sample, approximately 89% were seen once. What was sequenced was peripheral blood. These receptors were taken from a man aged 50-60 years with acute or convalescent COVID-19. The CDR3 runs from the conserved cysteine through the conserved F or W. The D gene is left open where the match is weak.

v_call,j_call,d_call,cdr3_nt,cdr3_aa
TRBV6-6,TRBJ1-1,-,TGTGCCAGCAGTCAAGACAGAAACACTGAAGCTTTCTTT,CASSQDRNTEAFF
TRBV21-1,TRBJ1-1,-,TGTGCCAGCAGCAAAAAAGGGGCCCGCCAAGCTTTCTTT,CASSKKGARQAFF
TRBV2,TRBJ1-2,TRBD1,TGTGCCAGCAAATTCGACAGGGAAGGCTACACCTTC,CASKFDREGYTF
TRBV6-5,TRBJ2-3,-,TGTGCCAGCAGGGTCTCAGCGGATACGCAGTATTTT,CASRVSADTQYF
TRBV6-5,TRBJ2-2,-,TGTGCCAGCGGGGGGTGGGACGCGCAAGCCGGGGAGCTGTTTTTT,CASGGWDAQAGELFF
TRBV14,TRBJ2-3,-,TGTGCCAGCAGCCCCCTCCTGCAGCGGGCCCCCACAGATACGCAGTATTTT,CASSPLLQRAPTDTQYF
TRBV18,TRBJ2-7,-,TGTGCCAGCTCACCTCAGGCAGGCATCGAGCAGTACTTC,CASSPQAGIEQYF
TRBV27,TRBJ2-2,TRBD2,TGTGCCAGCATGGCCCCCCTTAGCGGGGTCGGGAACACCGGGGAGCTGTTTTTT,CASMAPLSGVGNTGELFF
TRBV28,TRBJ1-5,-,TGTGCCAGCAGTTCTCCAGCGAGCAATCAGCCCCAGCATTTT,CASSSPASNQPQHF
TRBV6-5,TRBJ2-5,-,TGTGCCAGCAGTCATAGCGAAAGGGTAGAGACCCAGTACTTC,CASSHSERVETQYF